This TCR beta chain was found in a study of blood T cells in healthy people across ages. General study points: CMV status of donors was unknown, possibly confounding expanded clonotype changes.

Concerning this clonotype itself: Its specificity is unknown.

For the second PCR, which ran for about 7 to 12 cycles, a sample-barcoded 5' primer and a J-beta primer mix were used. Using its own MiXCR run on the 5' RACE reads, TCRdb lists one record per CDR3 protein. The table includes some 760,000 distinct CDR3 sequences, 25% detected once. This CDR3 region has 12 residues. Per the germline V gene, CDR1 is SEHNR and CDR2 is FQNEAQ (reference sequence). The V and J ends lost 4 bases and 8 bases respectively, with 11 bases between them. The same sample was also used in a study of T cells of mothers and their children.

The sequenced sample was blood. The genes are TRBV7-9 and TRBJ1-1; D remains ambiguous. The TCR sequence derives from a boy aged 5-17 years in good health. CDR3 coding DNA: TGTGCCAGCAGCTATATAGTGCCCGAAGCTTTCTTT. This gives the protein CASSYIVPEAFF. Combining the CDR3 with reference TRBV7-9 and TRBJ1-1 gives the whole variable domain DTGVSQNPRHKITKRGQNVTFRCDPISEHNRLYWYRQTLGQGPEFLTYFQNEAQLEKSRLLSDRFSAERPKGSFSTLEIQRTEQGDSAMYLCASSYIVPEAFFGQGTRLTVV.